One and the same sample provided the 4 T cell receptor beta chains below, sequenced in a study of blood T cell repertoires in COVID-19. TCRdb's table, derived via immunoSEQ multiplex PCR, lists solely in-frame clones and lacks some. The sample has about 70,000 clones, roughly 84% seen once. What was sequenced was peripheral blood. The receptors were sampled from a woman of 80 years or more with active or convalescent COVID-19.

The rearrangement links TRBV5-6 to TRBJ2-1; a weak D match, TRBD1 (5 bases). Germline CDR1 reads SGHDT; CDR2 reads YYEEEE. Trimming removed 1 base at V and 4 bases at J, with 6 bases between. The length of the CDR3 is 13 residues. DNA for the CDR3: TGTGCCAGCAGCTTGTCAGGGTACAATGAGCAGTTCTTC. Encoded protein: CASSLSGYNEQFF.

The CDR3 region is CAISERPGGVRSGANVLTF. The CDR3 DNA is TGTGCCATCAGTGAGAGGCCAGGGGGTGTCCGCTCTGGGGCCAACGTCCTGACTTTC. The rearrangement links TRBV10-3 to TRBJ2-6; the match to TRBD1 covers 7 bases. V lost 2 bases and J lost 0; bases outside the gene matches: 10. The CDR3 extends over 19 amino acids. Germline V gives CDR1 ENHRY, CDR2 SYGVKD.

The V and J genes are TRBV12-5 and TRBJ1-2; D is perhaps TRBD1 (5 bases). Between the trimmed V and J ends, which lost 6 bases and 4 bases, there was a span of 18 bases. Looked up from germline, CDR1 is LGHNT and CDR2 is FRNRAP. The CDR3 is 15 residues long. The CDR3 DNA sequence: TGTGCTAGTGGGTACACCCGGGGGTACCTCTATGGCTACACCTTC. Protein: CASGYTRGYLYGYTF.

The rearrangement links TRBV7-2 to TRBJ1-5, with TRBD1 identical over 10 bases. The CDR3 has 13 amino acids. V trimming: 10 bases; J trimming: 6 bases; junction bases outside the gene matches: 6. In germline, CDR1 is SGHTA, CDR2 FQGNSA. The CDR3, as DNA: TGTGCCATCGGGGACAGGGGAGGTCAGCCCCAGCATTTT. Amino acid sequence: CAIGDRGGQPQHF.